One sample yielded the 10 T cell receptor beta chains listed below, sequenced in a study of intratumoral heterogeneity in liver cancer. Each tumour sample represents a distinct, spatially separated region of the hepatocellular carcinoma nodule. Some clones are missing from TCRdb's copy, which holds only in-frame ones; the method was immunoSEQ multiplex PCR. The sample yields about 6,400 clones, 55% seen once. Source: tumor tissue, taken before any cancer treatment. Source of these receptors: a man in his sixties or seventies with hepatocellular carcinoma.

The genes are TRBV5-4 and TRBJ1-2; D gene uncertain. V was trimmed by 2 bases and J by 3 bases, leaving 5 bases between them. The CDR3 consists of 12 residues. In germline, CDR1 is SGHNT, CDR2 YYREEE (reference sequence). The CDR3 reads CASSFWDYGYTF. The CDR3 nucleotides read TGTGCCAGCAGCTTCTGGGACTATGGCTACACCTTC.

The rearrangement joins TRBV4-3 to TRBJ1-2; D is unclear. Per the germline V gene, CDR1 is LGHNA and CDR2 is YSLEER. CDR3 size: 14 residues. V lost 0 bases and J 8 bases, leaving 13 bases between the germline ends. CDR3 region: CASSQDVKAGGYTF. CDR3 nucleotides: TGCGCCAGCAGCCAAGATGTGAAAGCCGGAGGCTACACCTTC.

This chain joins TRBV19 and TRBJ1-2; the D gene is possibly TRBD1 (5 bases). The CDR3 is 14 residues long. CDR1 is LNHDA and CDR2 is SQIVND in the germline V gene (reference sequence). Trimming shortened V by 6 bases and J by 0 bases, and 11 bases separated the two germline ends. The CDR3 reads CASSRDGANYGYTF. CDR3 in DNA: TGTGCCAGTAGCCGGGACGGAGCTAACTATGGCTACACCTTC.

The chain joins TRBV7-8 to TRBJ1-5; the D is unclear. Per the germline V gene, CDR1 is SGHVS and CDR2 is FQNEAQ. CDR3 size: 14 residues. V was pared by 1 base and J by 0 bases, with 4 bases between. CDR3 loop: CASSLEGSNQPQHF. Here the CDR3 DNA reads TGTGCCAGCAGCTTAGAGGGTAGCAATCAGCCCCAGCATTTT.

V and J are TRBV5-6 and TRBJ1-1; no firm D call. CDR3 size: 12 residues. CDR1 is SGHDT and CDR2 is YYEEEE in the germline V gene. V lost 4 bases to trimming and J lost 10 bases, with 14 bases between them. The CDR3, as DNA: TGTGCCAGCAGCCTCTCACACCCACCAGCTTTCTTT. This gives the protein CASSLSHPPAFF.

The genes are TRBV10-3 and TRBJ2-7; 9 nucleotides agree with TRBD2. The trim removed 2 bases at V and 5 bases at J, leaving 7 bases unmatched. Germline V lookup: CDR1 ENHRY, CDR2 SYGVKD. The CDR3 has 15 residues. CDR3 sequence reads: CAISERGLASDEQYV. The CDR3 nucleotides read TGTGCCATCAGTGAGCGGGGACTAGCCAGCGACGAGCAGTACGTC.

This chain uses TRBV7-9 with TRBJ1-1, with 8 bases identical to TRBD1. Germline V gives CDR1 SEHNR, CDR2 FQNEAQ (reference sequence). The CDR3 sequence is 13 residues long. After removal of 8 bases from V and 8 bases from J, the junction contained 10 bases not matched to a gene. CDR3 nucleotides: TGTGCCAGCGATTACCCCCGACAGGGGGAAGCTTTCTTT. As protein: CASDYPRQGEAFF.

The chain couples TRBV4-3 to TRBJ2-3; 7 bases are shared with TRBD2. Germline CDR1 LGHNA, CDR2 YSLEER. The ends lost 1 base at V and 1 base at J; junction bases unmatched: 5. The length of the CDR3 is 16 residues. The CDR3 region is CASSQGGLAGTDTQYF. In DNA form, the CDR3 reads TGCGCCAGCAGCCAAGGTGGGCTAGCGGGCACAGATACGCAGTATTTT.

The chain carries TRBV10-2 and TRBJ1-1, with D perhaps TRBD1 (5 bases). The CDR3 totals 14 residues. The V gene's germline CDR1 is WSHSY and CDR2 SAAADI. The V and J ends lost 6 bases and 4 bases respectively, with 15 bases between them. CDR3 protein: CASSQTGTGTEAFF. The CDR3 DNA follows: TGCGCCAGCAGCCAGACCGGGACGGGCACTGAAGCTTTCTTT.

This clone has more than one count but fewer than ten. This chain joins TRBV5-6 and TRBJ1-1; no clear D. With 2 bases removed from V and 0 bases from J, the gap between germline ends came to 14 bases. The CDR3 is made up of 16 amino acids. Per the germline V gene, CDR1 is SGHDT and CDR2 is YYEEEE. This CDR3 reads CASSLRLSTLNTEAFF. DNA of the CDR3: TGTGCCAGCAGCTTACGACTATCGACCCTGAACACTGAAGCTTTCTTT.